This is a list of T cell receptor beta chains from one sample in a study of tumor and adjacent non-tumor tissue in lung cancer. TCRdb processed the multiplex PCR reads anew with MiXCR; each CDR3 protein has one entry. The table includes fewer than 45,000 distinct CDR3 sequences, around 67% detected once. The sequenced sample consisted of distant non-tumor lung tissue. These receptors were collected from a woman aged 40 to 50 with non-small cell lung cancer. Both conserved end residues are part of each CDR3. D genes are given only for firm matches. Where a row states a size, it is once, few, many or the class of an expanded clone; other rows omit it.

d_gene	v_gene	j_gene	abundance	CDR3aa	CDR3nt
.	TRBV6-6	TRBJ1-4	.	CASSDGQRLYEKLFF	TGTGCTAGCAGTGATGGACAGAGGCTTTATGAAAAACTGTTTTTT
.	TRBV6-1	TRBJ2-2	many	CASSENPYRVPGELFF	TGTGCCAGCAGTGAAAACCCGTACAGGGTACCCGGGGAGCTGTTTTTT
.	TRBV11-2	TRBJ2-5	.	CASSPVKEETQYF	TGTGCCAGCAGCCCGGTTAAGGAAGAGACCCAGTACTTC
.	TRBV2	TRBJ2-5	many	CASTRGKETQYF	TGTGCCAGCACCAGGGGTAAAGAGACCCAGTACTTC
TRBD2	TRBV4-2	TRBJ2-3	.	CATSQDFRLTTSEQRGTQYF	TGTGCCACCAGCCAAGATTTTAGGCTAACCACTAGCGAGCAGCGGGGTACGCAGTATTTT
TRBD1	TRBV5-1	TRBJ1-2	few	CASSLMGTDGYTF	TGCGCCAGCAGCTTGATGGGGACAGACGGCTACACCTTC
.	TRBV18	TRBJ2-1	.	CASSLDRNEQFF	TGTGCCAGCTCCCTTGATAGAAATGAGCAGTTCTTC
.	TRBV5-1	TRBJ2-6	.	CASSPLGVSGTRSEANVPTF	TGCGCCAGCAGCCCGCTCGGTGTGTCAGGCACCCGCTCTGAGGCCAACGTCCCGACTTTC
.	TRBV6-1	TRBJ2-7	.	CASTGAYDQYF	TGTGCCAGCACTGGAGCCTACGATCAGTACTTC
TRBD1	TRBV7-9	TRBJ2-2	many	CASSSPRQGDLITGELFF	TGTGCCAGCAGCTCCCCCAGACAGGGCGACCTGATCACCGGGGAGCTGTTTTTT
.	TRBV2	TRBJ2-7	.	CASSLTNQGSYEQYF	TGTGCCAGCAGCCTAACCAATCAGGGATCCTACGAGCAGTACTTC
.	TRBV20-1	TRBJ1-4	.	CSASLETVF	TGCAGTGCTAGTCTCGAGACGGTTTTT
TRBD2	TRBV9	TRBJ2-5	.	CASSSASGVRGTQYF	TGTGCCAGCAGCTCCGCGAGCGGGGTGAGAGGGACCCAGTACTTC
.	TRBV19	TRBJ1-1	many	CASRTPTGSWTEAFF	TGTGCCAGTAGAACCCCAACAGGGAGCTGGACTGAAGCTTTCTTT
.	TRBV2	TRBJ1-3	.	CASSVDSRSGNTIYF	TGTGCCAGTAGTGTGGACAGCCGCTCTGGAAACACCATATATTTT
.	TRBV4-1	TRBJ2-2	.	CASGDRAQGPRELFF	TGCGCCAGCGGCGACCGGGCCCAAGGGCCCAGGGAGCTGTTTTTT
TRBD1	TRBV7-9	TRBJ2-5	many	CASSRGQAFPLQETQYF	TGTGCCAGCAGCCGGGGACAGGCCTTCCCACTTCAAGAGACCCAGTACTTC
.	TRBV29-1	TRBJ2-1	many	CSGGRGASYNEQFF	TGCAGCGGAGGACGGGGGGCGAGCTACAATGAGCAGTTCTTC
.	TRBV20-1	TRBJ1-6	.	CSAQDMYPHF	TGCAGTGCTCAGGATATGTACCCCCACTTT
.	TRBV10-2	TRBJ2-2	.	CASGGTQVRELFF	TGCGCCAGCGGTGGGACTCAGGTCCGGGAGCTGTTTTTC
.	TRBV12-3/TRBV12-4	TRBJ2-2	many	CASRKNGAGPAGELFF	TGTGCCTCCCGAAAGAACGGGGCAGGGCCGGCCGGGGAGCTGTTTTTT
.	TRBV4-2	TRBJ1-2	many	CASSQGGTAPYGYTF	TGTGCCAGCAGCCAAGGGGGCACAGCCCCCTATGGCTACACCTTC
.	TRBV11-3	TRBJ2-1	.	CVNSTRPSSSYNEQFF	TGTGTCAACAGCACAAGACCTAGTAGCTCCTACAATGAGCAGTTCTTC
.	TRBV6-1	TRBJ1-2	many	CASKGGASNYGYTF	TGTGCCAGCAAGGGAGGGGCGAGTAACTATGGCTACACCTTC
.	TRBV7-8	TRBJ2-7	medium-sized	CASSPQSAGIQEQYF	TGTGCCAGCAGCCCACAGTCGGCAGGGATTCAAGAGCAGTACTTC
TRBD1	TRBV30	TRBJ1-6	many	CAWGGQINSPLHF	TGTGCCTGGGGGGGACAGATTAATTCACCCCTCCACTTT
.	TRBV11-2	TRBJ2-6	.	CASSWSDPSVANVLTF	TGTGCAAGCAGCTGGTCAGACCCCTCTGTGGCCAACGTCCTGACTTTC
.	TRBV10-2	TRBJ2-7	.	CASNVQGIHEQYF	TGCGCCAGCAATGTACAGGGTATCCACGAGCAGTACTTC
.	TRBV6-5	TRBJ2-1	.	CASSQSERSGETQFF	TGTGCCAGCAGTCAAAGCGAGAGGTCAGGGGAGACCCAGTTCTTC
.	TRBV14	TRBJ2-7	.	CASSQLFLGRTIVVF	TGTGCCAGCAGCCAACTCTTTCTTGGTCGGACTATAGTTGTTTTC
TRBD1	TRBV12-3/TRBV12-4	TRBJ1-1	.	CASSPSQGGGGTGAFF	TGTGCCAGCAGCCCATCTCAGGGGGGCGGTGGGACTGGAGCTTTCTTT
TRBD1	TRBV29-1	TRBJ1-2	.	CNLMTGRSNGYTF	TGCAACCTGATGACAGGGAGGTCGAACGGCTACACCTTC
.	TRBV9	TRBJ2-7	.	CASSVAVGQSYEQYF	TGTGCCAGCAGCGTAGCTGTCGGACAGAGCTACGAGCAGTACTTC
TRBD2	TRBV6-1	TRBJ2-7	many	CASRGTSVAYEQYF	TGTGCCAGCAGGGGGACTAGCGTTGCCTACGAGCAGTACTTC
.	TRBV4-1	TRBJ2-7	many	CASSHGGNEYF	TGCGCCAGCAGCCATGGGGGAAATGAGTACTTC
TRBD1	TRBV28	TRBJ1-2	.	CASSSQDRGFLYGCTF	TGTGCCAGCAGTTCTCAAGACAGGGGGTTTCTCTATGGCTGCACCTTC
.	TRBV29-1	TRBJ2-5	.	CNVLEGPETQYF	TGCAACGTTCTGGAGGGTCCGGAGACTCAGTACTTC
.	TRBV4-1	TRBJ1-1	many	CASSQGRSTEAFF	TGCGCCAGCAGCCAAGGCAGGTCCACAGAAGCTTTCTTT
.	TRBV6-5	TRBJ1-1	many	CASSYTGGPRGTEAFF	TGTGCCAGCAGTTACACTGGTGGCCCCAGGGGCACTGAAGCTTTCTTT